These 12 T cell receptor beta chains originate from one sample sequenced in a study of blood T cell repertoires in COVID-19. Sequenced by immunoSEQ multiplex PCR; TCRdb stores in-frame clones only, minus some. Of about 67,000 clones listed, about nine tenths are singletons. The sequenced sample consisted of peripheral blood. These receptors came from a man aged 50 or older with active COVID-19.

This rearrangement joins TRBV25-1 to TRBJ1-1; D possibly corresponds to TRBD1 (6 bases). Germline CDR1 reads MGHDK; CDR2 reads SYGVNS. Trimming took 0 bases from V and 3 from J, leaving 11 bases between them. The length of the CDR3 is 15 residues. CDR3 bases: TGTGCCAGCAGTGAATATGGGAGGGGGGACACTGAAGCTTTCTTT. Its protein product is CASSEYGRGDTEAFF.

The chain has TRBV12-5 and TRBJ2-5; 7 bases agree with TRBD2. Germline values: CDR1 LGHNT, CDR2 FRNRAP. The CDR3 totals 13 residues. The V and J ends lost 6 bases and 6 bases, in that order; junction bases with no gene match: 7. Here the CDR3 reads CASGPWEGKTQYF. As DNA, the CDR3 is TGTGCTAGTGGCCCATGGGAGGGGAAGACCCAGTACTTC.

The J gene is TRBJ2-7, the V gene TRBV28; weak D call: TRBD2 (5 bases). Between the trimmed V and J ends, which lost 1 base and 0 bases, there was a span of 13 bases. Per the germline V gene, CDR1 is MDHEN and CDR2 is SYDVKM. The CDR3 is 16 residues long. CDR3 nucleotide sequence: TGTGCCAGCAGTTTATTTTATGGGAGACGCTCCTACGAGCAGTACTTC. Translation gives CASSLFYGRRSYEQYF.

The chain recombines TRBV11-2 with TRBJ2-2; 10 positions agree with TRBD2. CDR1 and CDR2 (germline): SGHAT, FQNNGV. The CDR3 consists of 17 residues. Trimming took 5 bases from V and 6 from J; bases not matched to a gene: 12. CDR3 region: CASSPTSGRDESGELFF. As DNA, the CDR3 is TGTGCCAGCAGCCCTACCAGCGGGAGGGATGAATCCGGGGAGCTGTTTTTT.

The chain links TRBV10-3 to TRBJ2-7; D perhaps matches TRBD2 (5 bases). Trimming removed 5 bases from V and 7 bases from J, with 15 bases in between. CDR1 and CDR2 (germline): ENHRY, SYGVKD. The CDR3 has 13 amino acids. In DNA form, the CDR3 reads TGTGCCATCAGTACAGTGAGGGAAACGGAGCAGTACTTC. It translates to CAISTVRETEQYF.

The V gene is TRBV7-9, the J gene TRBJ1-2; a weak D match, TRBD1 (6 bases). The CDR3 is 13 amino acids. V lost 1 base and J 4 bases, leaving 7 bases between the germline ends. Germline assignment: CDR1 SEHNR and CDR2 FQNEAQ (reference sequence). The CDR3 is CASSLGTAYGYTF. In DNA, the CDR3 is TGTGCCAGCAGCTTAGGGACAGCCTATGGCTACACCTTC. The full variable domain, its missing parts supplied by reference TRBV7-9 and TRBJ1-2, is DTGVSQNPRHKITKRGQNVTFRCDPISEHNRLYWYRQTLGQGPEFLTYFQNEAQLEKSRLLSDRFSAERPKGSFSTLEIQRTEQGDSAMYLCASSLGTAYGYTFGSGTRLTVV.

This clone is a singleton in its sample. The V and J genes are TRBV7-3 and TRBJ2-5; D might be TRBD2 (5 bases). The CDR3 extends over 15 amino acids. Germline values: CDR1 SGHTA, CDR2 FQGTGA. V dropped 5 bases and J dropped 2 bases, with 15 bases sitting between them. In DNA, the CDR3 is TGTGCCAGCAGCCCAACGAGGAGCGGACAAGAGACCCAGTACTTC. It is translated as CASSPTRSGQETQYF.

The CDR3 DNA reads TGTGCCAGCAGCCCCGGGACAGGAAGTACAGAGACCCAGTACTTC. It specifies CASSPGTGSTETQYF. V usage is TRBV7-9 and J usage is TRBJ2-5; TRBD1 aligns across 8 bases. CDR1 SEHNR and CDR2 FQNEAQ come from the germline V gene (reference sequence). The CDR3 covers 15 residues. After removal of 5 bases from V and 4 bases from J, the junction contained 9 bases not matched to a gene. Together with reference TRBV7-9 and TRBJ2-5, the CDR3 gives the full variable domain: DTGVSQNPRHKITKRGQNVTFRCDPISEHNRLYWYRQTLGQGPEFLTYFQNEAQLEKSRLLSDRFSAERPKGSFSTLEIQRTEQGDSAMYLCASSPGTGSTETQYFGPGTRLLVL.

V gene TRBV2 combines with J gene TRBJ1-2; 7 bases agree with TRBD1. J lost 2 bases, V lost 2 bases, and 2 bases had no gene match. The germline V gene encodes CDR1 SNHLY and CDR2 FYNNEI. This CDR3 is 14 amino acids long. DNA for the CDR3: TGTGCCAGCAGTGAAAGGGGGCTAAACTATGGCTACACCTTC. Translated, it gives CASSERGLNYGYTF. Drawing the rest from reference TRBV2 and TRBJ1-2, the complete variable domain is EPEVTQTPSHQVTQMGQEVILRCVPISNHLYFYWYRQILGQKVEFLVSFYNNEISEKSEIFDDQFSVERPDGSNFTLKIRSTKLEDSAMYFCASSERGLNYGYTFGSGTRLTVV.

This chain uses TRBV2 with TRBJ1-5, with D perhaps matching TRBD1 (6 bases). The CDR3 spans 14 residues. The germline gives CDR1 SNHLY, CDR2 FYNNEI. V gave up 6 bases and J gave up 4 bases, with 13 bases separating them. The CDR3 loop is CASRGTTRNQPQHF. DNA for the CDR3: TGTGCCAGCAGAGGGACAACCCGAAATCAGCCCCAGCATTTT.

The rearrangement links TRBV5-1 to TRBJ2-4, with TRBD1 identical over 8 bases. CDR1 SGHRS and CDR2 YFSETQ come from the germline V gene. After removal of 1 base from V and 8 bases from J, the junction contained 5 bases not matched to a gene. This CDR3 has 14 amino acids. CDR3 residues: CASSLSGGTHIQYF. CDR3 DNA: TGCGCCAGCAGCTTGTCAGGGGGCACGCACATTCAGTACTTC.

The chain is built from TRBV27 and TRBJ2-1; D unclear. V lost 5 bases, J lost 3 bases, and 14 bases lay in between. The CDR3 sequence is 15 residues long. Germline CDR1 MNHEY, CDR2 SMNVEV (reference sequence). CDR3 nucleotide sequence: TGTGCCAGCAGTCTAGGTACGATCGTCTACAATGAGCAGTTCTTC. This gives the protein CASSLGTIVYNEQFF.